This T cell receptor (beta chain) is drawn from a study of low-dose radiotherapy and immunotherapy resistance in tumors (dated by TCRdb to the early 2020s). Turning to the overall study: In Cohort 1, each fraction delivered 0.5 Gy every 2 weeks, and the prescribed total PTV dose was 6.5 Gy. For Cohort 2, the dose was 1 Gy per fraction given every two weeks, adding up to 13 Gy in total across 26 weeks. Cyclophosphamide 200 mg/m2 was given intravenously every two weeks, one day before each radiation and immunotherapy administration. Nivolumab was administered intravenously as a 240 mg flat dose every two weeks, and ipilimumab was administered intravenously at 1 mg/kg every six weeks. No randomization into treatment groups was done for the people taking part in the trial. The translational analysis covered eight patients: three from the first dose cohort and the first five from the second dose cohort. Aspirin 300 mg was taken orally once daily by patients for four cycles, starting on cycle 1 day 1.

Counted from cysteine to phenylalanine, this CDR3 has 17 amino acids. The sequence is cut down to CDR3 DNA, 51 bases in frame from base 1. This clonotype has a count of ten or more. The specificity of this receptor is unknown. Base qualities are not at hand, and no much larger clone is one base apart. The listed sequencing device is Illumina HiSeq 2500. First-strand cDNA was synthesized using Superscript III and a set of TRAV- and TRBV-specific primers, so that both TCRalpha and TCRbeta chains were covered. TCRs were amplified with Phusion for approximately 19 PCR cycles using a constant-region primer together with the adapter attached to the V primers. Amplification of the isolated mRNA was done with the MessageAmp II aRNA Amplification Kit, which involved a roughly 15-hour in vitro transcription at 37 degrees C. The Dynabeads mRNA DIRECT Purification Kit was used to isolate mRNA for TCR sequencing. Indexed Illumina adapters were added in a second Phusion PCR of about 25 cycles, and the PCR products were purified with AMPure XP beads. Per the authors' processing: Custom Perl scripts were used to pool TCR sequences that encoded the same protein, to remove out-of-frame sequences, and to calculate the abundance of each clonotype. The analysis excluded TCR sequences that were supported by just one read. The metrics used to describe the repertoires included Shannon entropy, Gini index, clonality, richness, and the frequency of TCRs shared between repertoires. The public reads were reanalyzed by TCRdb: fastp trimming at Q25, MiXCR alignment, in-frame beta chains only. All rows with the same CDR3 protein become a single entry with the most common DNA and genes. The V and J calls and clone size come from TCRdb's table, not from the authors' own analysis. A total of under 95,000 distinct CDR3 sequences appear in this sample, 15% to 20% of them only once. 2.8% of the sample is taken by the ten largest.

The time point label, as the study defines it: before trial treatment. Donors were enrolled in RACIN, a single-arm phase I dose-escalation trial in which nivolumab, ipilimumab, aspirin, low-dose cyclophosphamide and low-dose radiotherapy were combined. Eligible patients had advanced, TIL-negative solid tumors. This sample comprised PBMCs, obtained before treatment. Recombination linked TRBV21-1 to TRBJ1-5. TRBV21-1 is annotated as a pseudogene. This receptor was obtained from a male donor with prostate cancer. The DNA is TGTGCCAGCAGCAAAAGGAAGGTGGGTCAGGATAATCAGCCCCAGCATTTT. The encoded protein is CASSKRKVGQDNQPQHF.